Described below is a single T cell receptor beta chain sequence and its context. Its matching antigen is unknown. These data are taken from a study of T cell responses to AZD1222 COVID-19 vaccine. Study outcomes and limitations: The reported proportion of spike-specific TCRs targeting unmutated variant regions was nearly half. The CD4 TCRs associated with vaccination extended across spike and predominated at 160-218 and 743-854.

Clones were sequenced by immunoSEQ multiplex PCR, and TCRdb holds only the in-frame ones, with some missing. Seen here are about 150,000 clones, more than 75% observed once, and the top ten hold approximately 20%. The sequencing used peripheral blood, collected on day 0 of AZD1222 vaccination. The clonotype originates from an adult in good health.

The CDR3 coding sequence is TGTGCCAGCAGTTCCCATTCGGGTCCCGCTGAAGCTTTCTTT. Amino acids: CASSSHSGPAEAFF. V usage is TRBV6-5 and J usage is TRBJ1-1; the D is unclear. The CDR3 sequence is 14 residues long. CDR1 and CDR2 from the germline V gene are MNHEY and SVGAGI. V was trimmed by 4 bases and J by 6 bases, leaving 15 bases between them.